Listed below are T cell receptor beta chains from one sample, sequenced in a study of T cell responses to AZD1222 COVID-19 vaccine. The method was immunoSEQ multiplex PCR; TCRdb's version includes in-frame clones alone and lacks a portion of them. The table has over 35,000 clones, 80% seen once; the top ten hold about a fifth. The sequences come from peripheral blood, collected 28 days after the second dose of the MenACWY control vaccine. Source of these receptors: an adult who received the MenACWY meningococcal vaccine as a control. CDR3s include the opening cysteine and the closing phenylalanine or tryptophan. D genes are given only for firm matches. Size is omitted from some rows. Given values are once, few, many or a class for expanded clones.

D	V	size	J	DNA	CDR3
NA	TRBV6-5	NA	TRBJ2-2	TGTGCCAGCAGACAGGGAGAACTCGGGGAGCTGTTTTTT	CASRQGELGELFF
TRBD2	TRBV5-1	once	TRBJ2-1	TGCGCCAGCAGCTTGGCCACTAGCGGGAGATTCAATGAGCAGTTCTTC	CASSLATSGRFNEQFF
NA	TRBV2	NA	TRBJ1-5	TGTGCCAGCAGTGTGGCAGGTCAGCCCCAGCATTTT	CASSVAGQPQHF
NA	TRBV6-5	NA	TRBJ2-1	TGTGCCAGCAGTTACTCGAGAAGGGGGTACAATGAGCAGTTCTTC	CASSYSRRGYNEQFF
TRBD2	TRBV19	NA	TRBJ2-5	TGTGCCAGTAGGAAGGCGGGAGGGCCACTCGAGACCCAGTACTTC	CASRKAGGPLETQYF
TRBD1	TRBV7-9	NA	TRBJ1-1	TGTGCCAGCAGCTTGGGACAGGGAAGGATCGACGCTTTCTTT	CASSLGQGRIDAFF
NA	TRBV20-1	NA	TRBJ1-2	TGCAGTGCTAGTCTAACTGGACAGAACTATGGCTACACCTTC	CSASLTGQNYGYTF
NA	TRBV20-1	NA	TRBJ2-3	TGCAGTGCTCGTGGGGTAACAGATACGCAGTATTTT	CSARGVTDTQYF
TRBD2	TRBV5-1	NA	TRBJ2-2	TGCGCCAGCACCCCCCCAGGGGTCGGGAGGGCCGGTGCCACCGGGGAGCTGTTTTTT	CASTPPGVGRAGATGELFF
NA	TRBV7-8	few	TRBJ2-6	TGTGCCAGCAGCCAGTGGCGGATAAGCTCTGGGGCCAACGTCCTGACTTTC	CASSQWRISSGANVLTF
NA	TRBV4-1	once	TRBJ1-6	TGCGCCAGCAGCGATCGGGGGGCCGGTGCTAATTCACCCCTCCACTTT	CASSDRGAGANSPLHF
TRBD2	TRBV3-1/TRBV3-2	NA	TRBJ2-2	TGTCCCCGCTGCTCCGGGGCGGGGGGGGGCGGGGAGCTGTTTTTT	CPRCSGAGGGGELFF
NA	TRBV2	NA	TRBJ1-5	TGTGCCAGCAGTGAATTCGCAGTCAATCAGCCCCAGCATTTT	CASSEFAVNQPQHF
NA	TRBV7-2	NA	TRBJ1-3	TGTGCCAGCAGCCGGGGGGGGTCGAACACCATATATTTT	CASSRGGSNTIYF
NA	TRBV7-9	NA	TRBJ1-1	TGTGCCAGCAGCTTACTGGGGGGGCAGAACACTGAAGCTTTCTTT	CASSLLGGQNTEAFF
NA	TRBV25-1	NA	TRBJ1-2	TGTGCCAGCAGTGAACCAGGCGCCTTCTATGGCTACACCTTC	CASSEPGAFYGYTF
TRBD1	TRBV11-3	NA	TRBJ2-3	TGTGCCAGCAGCGAAGGACAGGGGGTTGATACGCAGTATTTT	CASSEGQGVDTQYF
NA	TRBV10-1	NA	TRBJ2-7	TGCGCCAGCAGTGAGTCTCCTTATTTGGAGCAGTACTTC	CASSESPYLEQYF
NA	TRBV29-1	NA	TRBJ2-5	TGCAGCGTTCCCCGGACCCCAGAGACCCAGTACTTC	CSVPRTPETQYF